The present TCR beta chain was sequenced within a study of human T cells and chemical hapten exposure. Background on the study: The sensitizer, 2% DPC, was used on around 2 cm by around 2 cm of upper inner arm skin. The scalp of each patient received a weekly diphenylcyclopropenone dose for the full approximately 26-week study. Patients, largely female, had alopecia areata, totalis or universalis.

TCRdb called the RACE reads again in MiXCR, with one record for every CDR3 protein. The table shows 95,000 to 150,000 distinct CDR3 sequences, with about 11% occurring only once. Looked up from germline, CDR1 is MNHEY and CDR2 is SMNVEV (reference sequence). The CDR3 loop spans 15 amino acids. Trimming took 2 bases from V and 7 from J; bases not matched to a gene: 8. Time point described: patch test 3, about 24 weeks after DPC sensitization. Treatment of the sample: therapeutic diphenylcyclopropenone sensitization with weekly scalp DPC. Findings and limits, study-wide: Expanded TCRs formed significantly more large CDR3 similarity clusters than controls.

This clonotype was picked up a small number of times. Its antigen is currently unknown. Source: whole blood, taken in connection with sensitization to the hapten diphenylcyclopropenone (DPC). This receptor was identified in a woman between 45 and 60 years old with alopecia areata. Some clones in this sample may be carry-over from other donors' samples. The chain combines TRBV27 with TRBJ2-1, with 7 bases aligning to TRBD2. CDR3 loop: CASSLRLAVRNEQFF. The CDR3 nucleotides are TGTGCCAGCAGTTTACGGCTAGCGGTAAGGAATGAGCAGTTCTTC.